This T cell receptor (beta chain) stems from a study of cytomegalovirus exposure and HLA in healthy donors. With V trimmed by 6 bases and J by 7 bases, 18 bases remained unmatched. Per germline, CDR1 SEHNR and CDR2 FQNEAQ (reference sequence). The CDR3 has 18 amino acids. This clone showed up just a few times. It was with 60 Vbeta and 13 Jbeta primers that the PCR ran. Libraries were prepared by immunoSEQ multiplex PCR; TCRdb keeps only in-frame clonotypes and omits some of them. The sample consists of roughly 180,000 clones, 81% of them appearing once. This chain connects TRBV7-9 to TRBJ1-4; 9 bases map to TRBD1. Input material: PBMCs. The sequence came from a woman between 18 and 30 years old in good health and CMV-seropositive. The CDR3 nucleotides read TGTGCCAGCAGTCAAAATTTACAGGGGGCGCGGATGAGTGAAAAACTGTTTTTT. Encoded protein: CASSQNLQGARMSEKLFF.